This entry features one TCR beta chain sequence. Its antigen is not yet known. The sample holds no much larger clone one base away, and base qualities are not on file. The CDR3 runs 15 amino acids, cysteine and phenylalanine included. Just the 45-base CDR3 DNA is kept, in frame starting at base 1. Unmatched junction bases come to 12, with V trimmed by 6 bases and J by 5 bases. CDR1 is given as LNHDA and CDR2 as SQIVND, both from the germline V gene (reference sequence). This entry is derived from a study of blood T cells in healthy people across ages (dated by TCRdb to the mid-2010s). For the study in its entirety: In model experiments, roughly one uniquely barcoded TCR beta cDNA molecule per two T cells was captured by template switching. To avoid experimental bias, donors of different ages were randomly spread across the sequencing lanes. Using the same blood draw, the study looked at two additional independent replicas of 1 million unique cDNA reads for two donors, one aged 18 to 30 and the other aged 80 or older. Age-related changes in TCR beta repertoire diversity were measured in the study by deep sequencing normalized with unique cDNA molecular identifiers. The donors were divided into four age groups: young (average roughly 17 years), middle-aged (over 35), aged (roughly 60) and long-lived (approximately 74). General findings and caveats noted by the study authors: Total diversity estimates from one million sequenced T cells were considered lower bounds and underestimates. Since profiling was done on bulk unsorted PBMCs, naive and antigen-experienced compartments could not be conclusively compared. Compared with the aged group, the long-lived group had more naive CD4+ T cells, fewer expanded clones and increased TCR diversity, a pattern suggesting age selection. Donor CMV infection status was unknown, potentially confounding age-related changes in expanded clonotypes. Observed TCR beta diversity per million T cells fell roughly linearly with age, and a significant reduction was already apparent by age approximately 40. The percentage of naive T cells measured by flow cytometry correlated strongly with observed TCR beta diversity.

The library was generated by 5' RACE. Instrument used: Illumina HiSeq 2500. A second PCR of about 6 to 12 cycles was run with a J-beta primer mix and a sample-barcoded 5' primer. Each TCR beta cDNA molecule received a unique molecular identifier from a template-switch 5' adaptor carrying 12 random nucleotides. Each sample yielded at least 2.5 million CDR3-containing paired-end reads. First-strand cDNA synthesis was performed from all RNA using the Mint cDNA synthesis kit, with priming by a TRBC-specific oligonucleotide. Following uracil-DNA glycosylase treatment, all cDNA underwent a first 18-cycle PCR with the universal primers M1SS and BC2_uni_R. On the authors' methods: Normalization of each sample was performed by random selection of 1 million high-quality reads, each carrying a distinct molecular identifier. Instead of being binned into consensus sequences, reads that shared molecular identifiers were thrown out. CDR3 identification, clonotype clustering and error correction used MiTCR with a Q25 quality threshold and the strictest error-elimination algorithm. A nonparametric unseen species model with Euler transformation was used to estimate a lower bound on total TCR beta diversity. The public reads were quality trimmed at Q25 with fastp and then assembled into clones with MiXCR by TCRdb, keeping productive beta chains. Every distinct CDR3 protein forms one entry, paired with its most common genes and DNA. Clone size and V and J calls follow TCRdb, not the original study. The sample table records about 1.8 million distinct CDR3 sequences; 40% to 55% of these occur just once. The top ten clonotypes cover over 2% of the sample.

Systemically healthy Caucasian individuals from Russia, 35 to 50 in total and aged roughly 6 to 100 years, were included as donors. Each donor gave around 9.9 milliliters of peripheral blood, collected into EDTA-treated Vacutainer tubes. Ficoll-Paque density-gradient centrifugation was used to isolate PBMCs, with at least 6.5 million obtained per sample. Total RNA, at least 6 micrograms per sample, was extracted from PBMCs with Trizol reagent. Naive CD45RAhigh/CD27high T cell percentages were measured by flow cytometry on a PBMC aliquot from every donor. Source material: blood. The chain couples TRBV19 to TRBJ2-5; the junction holds 7 bases that match TRBD1. The receptor's source is a woman aged 40 to 55 in good health. The nucleotide sequence reads as follows: TGTGCCAGTAGGCCCAGGACAGGCCTCCGGGAGACCCAGTACTTC. It is translated as CASRPRTGLRETQYF.